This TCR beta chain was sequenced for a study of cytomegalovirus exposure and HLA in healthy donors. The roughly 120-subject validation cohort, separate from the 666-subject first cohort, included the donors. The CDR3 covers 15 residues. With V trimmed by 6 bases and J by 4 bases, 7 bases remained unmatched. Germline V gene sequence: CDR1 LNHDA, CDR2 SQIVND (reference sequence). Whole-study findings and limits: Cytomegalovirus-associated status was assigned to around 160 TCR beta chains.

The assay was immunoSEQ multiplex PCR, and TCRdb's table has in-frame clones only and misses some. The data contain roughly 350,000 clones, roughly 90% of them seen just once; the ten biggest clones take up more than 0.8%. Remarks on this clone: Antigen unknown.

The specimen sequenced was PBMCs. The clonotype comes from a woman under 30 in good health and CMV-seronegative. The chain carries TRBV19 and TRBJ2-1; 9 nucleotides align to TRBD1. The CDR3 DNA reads TGTGCCAGTAGATTAACGGGACAGGGATACAATGAGCAGTTCTTC. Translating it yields CASRLTGQGYNEQFF.